Here is one T cell receptor (beta chain) with its context. Its specificity is not known. At one end, the junction sequence differs from germline, possibly due to a read error. This sample stems from a study of OX40 agonist ivuxolimab in advanced cancers. About the study: With ivuxolimab, an agonistic anti-OX40 (CD134) antibody, patients were treated. Partial response was recorded in three patients: one hepatocellular carcinoma and two cutaneous melanoma cases.

General study results and limits: Normalized T-cell clonal expansion was also low in a subset of nonresponders. Within 6 weeks, CD4+ and CD8+ blood T cells expanded clonally at 0.1 to 3.0 mg/kg.

This CDR3 comprises 13 residues. Germline V lookup: CDR1 SEHNR, CDR2 FQNEAQ (reference sequence). The table came from immunoSEQ multiplex PCR; TCRdb's copy has only in-frame clones and leaves some out. This table has approximately 87,000 clones, approximately 89% appearing once. The sequence was obtained from an adult with an advanced solid tumor such as melanoma, head and neck, liver or kidney cancer. The rearrangement joins TRBV7-9 to TRBJ1-1; D not resolved. The starting material was CD4+ or CD8+ T cells sorted from blood, obtained in a trial of the OX40 agonist ivuxolimab. The CDR3 region has the DNA TGTGCCAGCAGCTTAGCAGGGAACGCTGAAGCTTTCTTT. It specifies CASSLAGNAEAFF.